This T cell receptor beta chain comes out of a study of cytomegalovirus exposure and HLA in healthy donors. Broader study findings: In a later analysis, TCR beta V- and J-gene trimming showed a link to a missense DCLRE1C variant. An analysis was carried out later, and it reportedly showed fewer N-insertions in an Asian-associated ancestry cluster than the approximately 610-donor mean. For most TCR sequences rarity was the rule, although some public TCRs occurred in many donors.

Germline loops: CDR1 GTSNPN, CDR2 SVGIG (reference sequence). This CDR3 is 13 amino acids long. The ends were cut back, 7 bases at V and 6 bases at J, with 13 bases in the middle. Amplification used 60 Vbeta primers and 13 Jbeta primers. The repertoire was sequenced with immunoSEQ multiplex PCR; TCRdb's copy has only in-frame clones and lacks some. The sample has 150,000 to 200,000 clones; 80% are singletons. To note about this clone: Its antigen remains unknown.

The chain employs TRBV30 and TRBJ1-6; D is uncertain. Sequenced input: PBMCs. This sequence originates from a man aged 25 to 45 in good health and CMV-seronegative. This CDR3 reads CAYRREFNSPLHF. CDR3 in DNA: TGTGCCTATCGCCGGGAGTTTAATTCACCCCTCCACTTT.